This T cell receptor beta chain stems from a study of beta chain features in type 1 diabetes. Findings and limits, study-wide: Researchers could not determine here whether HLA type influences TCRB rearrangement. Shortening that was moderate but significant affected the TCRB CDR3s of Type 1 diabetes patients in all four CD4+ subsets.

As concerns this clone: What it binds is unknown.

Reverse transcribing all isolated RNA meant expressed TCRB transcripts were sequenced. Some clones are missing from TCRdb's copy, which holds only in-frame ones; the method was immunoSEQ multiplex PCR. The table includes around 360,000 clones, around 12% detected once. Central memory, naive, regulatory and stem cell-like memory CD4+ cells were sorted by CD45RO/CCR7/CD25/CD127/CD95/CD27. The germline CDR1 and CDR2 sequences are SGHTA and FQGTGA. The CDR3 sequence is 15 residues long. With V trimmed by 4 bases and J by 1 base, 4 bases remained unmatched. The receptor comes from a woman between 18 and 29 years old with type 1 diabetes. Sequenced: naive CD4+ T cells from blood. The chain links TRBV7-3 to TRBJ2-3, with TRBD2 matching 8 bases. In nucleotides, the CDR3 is TGTGCCAGCAGCTCCAATAGCGGGGGCACAGATACGCAGTATTTT. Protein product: CASSSNSGGTDTQYF.